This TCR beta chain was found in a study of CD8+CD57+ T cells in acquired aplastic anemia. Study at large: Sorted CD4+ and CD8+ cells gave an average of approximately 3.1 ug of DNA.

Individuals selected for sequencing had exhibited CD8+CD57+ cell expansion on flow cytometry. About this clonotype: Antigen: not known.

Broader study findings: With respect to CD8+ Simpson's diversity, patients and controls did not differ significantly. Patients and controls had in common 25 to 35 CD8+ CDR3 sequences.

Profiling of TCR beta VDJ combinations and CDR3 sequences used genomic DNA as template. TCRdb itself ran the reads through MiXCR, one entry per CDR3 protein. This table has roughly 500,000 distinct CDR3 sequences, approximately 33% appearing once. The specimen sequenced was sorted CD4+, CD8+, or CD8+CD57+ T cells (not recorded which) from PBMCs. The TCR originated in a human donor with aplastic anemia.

As DNA, the CDR3 is TGTGCCAGCAGTAAGCGGGACAGACAATATGGCTACACCTTC. Protein sequence: CASSKRDRQYGYTF. The chain couples TRBV25-1 to TRBJ1-2; 7 positions match TRBD1. V dropped 5 bases and J dropped 5; count of bases not matched to a gene: 8. CDR1 and CDR2 (germline): MGHDK, SYGVNS. This CDR3 has 14 residues.